Below, 25 T cell receptor beta chains from the same sample are listed, as sequenced in a study of OX40 agonist ivuxolimab in advanced cancers. The protocol was immunoSEQ multiplex PCR, while the TCRdb copy is restricted to in-frame clones and leaves out a portion. The table lists fewer than 85,000 clones, about 80% of them singletons. The sequencing here drew on CD4+ or CD8+ T cells sorted from blood, taken in a trial of the OX40 agonist ivuxolimab. The receptors shown here come from an adult with an advanced solid tumor such as melanoma, head and neck, liver or kidney cancer.

V usage is TRBV6-5 and J usage is TRBJ2-5; TRBD1 agrees at 7 bases. The V and J ends lost 0 bases and 2 bases, in that order; junction bases with no gene match: 3. The CDR3 has 15 residues. CDR1 is MNHEY, CDR2 SVGAGI, per germline. The CDR3 nucleotides are TGTGCCAGCAGTTACTCCGGGACAGCACAAGAGACCCAGTACTTC. Amino acid sequence: CASSYSGTAQETQYF.

This chain connects TRBV6-5 to TRBJ1-1; 9 bases align to TRBD1. V gave up 2 bases and J gave up 4 bases; unmatched junction bases: 5. In germline, CDR1 is MNHEY, CDR2 SVGAGI. The CDR3 sequence is 15 residues long. The CDR3 nucleotides are TGTGCCAGCAGTTACCAGGGGACAGGGACCACTGAAGCTTTCTTT. Translating gives CASSYQGTGTTEAFF.

The rearrangement links TRBV2 to TRBJ1-2; D remains unclear. Trimming took off 0 bases at V and 8 bases at J, with 7 bases between the two ends. Germline CDR1 and CDR2: SNHLY and FYNNEI. CDR3 size: 12 residues. The CDR3 nucleotides read TGTGCCAGCAGTGAAGCAGGGTTGGGCTACACCTTC. Translating it yields CASSEAGLGYTF.

The chain uses TRBV30 and TRBJ2-2; 10 nucleotides match TRBD2. Germline trimming cut 1 base from V and 4 bases from J; bases unmatched to any gene: 15. The CDR3 runs 19 residues. CDR1 and CDR2 (germline): GTSNPN, SVGIG (reference sequence). In DNA, the CDR3 is TGTGCCTGGAGTGGGTTTAGGACTAGCGGCTATGGAGGCACCGGGGAGCTGTTTTTT. This codes for CAWSGFRTSGYGGTGELFF.

The chain combines TRBV9 with TRBJ2-2; a weak D match, TRBD2 (5 bases). V dropped 3 bases and J dropped 1 base, with 19 bases sitting between them. The CDR3 runs 18 residues. Germline CDR1 reads SGDLS; CDR2 reads YYNGEE. This CDR3 is CASSAPMASLKNTGELFF. The DNA for the CDR3 is TGTGCCAGCAGCGCCCCAATGGCTAGCCTGAAGAACACCGGGGAGCTGTTTTTT.

There are a few counts of this clone. The chain recombines TRBV28 with TRBJ2-1; the D gene could be TRBD1 or TRBD2 (5 bases each). This CDR3 spans 15 amino acids. Germline V gives CDR1 MDHEN, CDR2 SYDVKM. V was clipped by 4 bases and J by 5 bases, with 15 bases between them. CDR3 sequence (DNA): TGTGCCAGCAGTTCTCCTGGGACCAGGAACAATGAGCAGTTCTTC. Translation: CASSSPGTRNNEQFF. Based on the CDR3 plus reference TRBV28 and TRBJ2-1, the full variable domain is DVKVTQSSRYLVKRTGEKVFLECVQDMDHENMFWYRQDPGLGLRLIYFSYDVKMKEKGDIPEGYSVSREKKERFSLILESASTNQTSMYLCASSSPGTRNNEQFFGPGTRLTVL.

V gene TRBV14 combines with J gene TRBJ2-3, with TRBD2 as a possible D gene (5 bases). V was cut by 1 base and J by 7 bases, with 6 bases left in between. This CDR3 has 12 residues. The germline V gene encodes CDR1 SGHDN and CDR2 FVKESK. DNA for the CDR3: TGTGCCAGCAGCCAAGCCGGGAATACGCAGTATTTT. It encodes CASSQAGNTQYF.

This clone was found a few times. The rearrangement uses TRBV6-5 and TRBJ1-3; 9 bases fit TRBD1. In germline, CDR1 is MNHEY, CDR2 SVGAGI. Losses at the gene ends were 0 bases for V and 3 bases for J; bases not matched to a gene: 3. The CDR3 covers 16 residues. This chain's CDR3 is CASSYSRTGDGNTIYF. The CDR3 DNA reads TGTGCCAGCAGTTACTCTCGGACAGGGGATGGAAACACCATATATTTT.

V gene TRBV5-1 combines with J gene TRBJ2-1, with D perhaps being TRBD1 or TRBD2 (5 bases each). The germline V gene encodes CDR1 SGHRS and CDR2 YFSETQ. This CDR3 is 14 amino acids long. Trimming took 2 bases from V and 7 from J, leaving 13 bases between them. CDR3 region: CASSFSWGSNEQFF. In DNA form, the CDR3 reads TGCGCCAGCAGCTTTTCTTGGGGGAGTAATGAGCAGTTCTTC.

The rearrangement uses TRBV7-9 and TRBJ1-1; D remains ambiguous. The CDR3 runs to 14 residues. Trimming stripped 3 bases from V and 6 bases from J, with 14 bases between. CDR1 is SEHNR, CDR2 FQNEAQ, per germline (reference sequence). CDR3 sequence: CASSFGALMAEAFF. The DNA of the CDR3 is TGTGCCAGCAGCTTCGGTGCATTAATGGCTGAAGCTTTCTTT.

CDR3 sequence: CASSIPGQTAPQPQHF. The CDR3 DNA sequence: TGTGCCAGTAGTATACCAGGGCAGACCGCCCCTCAGCCCCAGCATTTT. The chain carries TRBV19 and TRBJ1-5, with D possibly being TRBD1 (5 bases). The V gene's germline CDR1 is LNHDA and CDR2 SQIVND (reference sequence). The CDR3 length is 16 residues. The V end lost 2 bases, the J end lost 6 bases, and 17 bases lay between the germline ends.

The rearrangement uses TRBV6-5 and TRBJ2-7, with D perhaps matching TRBD2 (6 bases). V shed 0 bases and J shed 0 bases, with 6 bases lying between them. From germline, CDR1 is MNHEY and CDR2 SVGAGI. This CDR3 contains 14 residues. The CDR3 DNA sequence: TGTGCCAGCAGTTACTCGACTAGCTCCTACGAGCAGTACTTC. It translates to CASSYSTSSYEQYF.

The chain joins TRBV18 to TRBJ2-7, with 7 bases lining up with TRBD2. The CDR3 contains 17 residues. V lost 1 base to trimming and J lost 0 bases; unmatched junction nucleotides: 9. The germline V gene has CDR1 KGHSH and CDR2 LQKENI. The CDR3 here is CASSPRQGGENSYEQYF. DNA for the CDR3: TGTGCCAGCTCACCACGGCAGGGAGGGGAAAACTCCTACGAGCAGTACTTC.

The gene calls are TRBV7-3 and TRBJ2-3, with 15 bases identical to TRBD2. J was trimmed by 6 bases and V by 3 bases; bases with no gene match: 4. Germline V gives CDR1 SGHTA, CDR2 FQGTGA. CDR3 length: 16 amino acids. The CDR3 DNA follows: TGTGCCAGCAGCTTGGGACTAGCGGGGGGTAGTGATACGCAGTATTTT. Amino acid sequence: CASSLGLAGGSDTQYF.

The chain combines TRBV30 with TRBJ1-2, with a tentative D call TRBD1 (5 bases). Germline V gene lookup returns CDR1 GTSNPN and CDR2 SVGIG (reference sequence). This CDR3 region has 12 residues. With 5 bases removed from V and 1 base from J, the gap between germline ends came to 8 bases. The CDR3, as DNA: TGTGCCTGGGGGGCCCATAACTATGGCTACACCTTC. Translating it yields CAWGAHNYGYTF.

The chain is built from TRBV19 and TRBJ1-5, with D maybe TRBD1 (6 bases). The CDR3 spans 15 residues. Looked up from germline, CDR1 is LNHDA and CDR2 is SQIVND (reference sequence). V lost 4 bases to trimming and J lost 3 bases, with 13 bases between them. Here the CDR3 DNA reads TGTGCCAGTAGTAAAAGACAGGCAAACAATCAGCCCCAGCATTTT. This encodes CASSKRQANNQPQHF.

The CDR3 region is CASSLFLAPSEQFF. The CDR3 DNA is TGTGCCAGCAGCTTGTTTCTAGCCCCTAGTGAGCAGTTCTTC. The chain uses TRBV7-2 and TRBJ2-1, with D maybe TRBD2 (5 bases). Germline lookup yields CDR1 SGHTA and CDR2 FQGNSA. This CDR3 is 14 amino acids long. The ends were cut back, 3 bases at V and 9 bases at J, with 15 bases in the middle.

The gene calls are TRBV2 and TRBJ2-3; no firm D call. CDR1 is SNHLY, CDR2 FYNNEI, per germline. Deletions cut 4 bases from V and 2 bases from J, with 10 bases between. CDR3 length: 14 amino acids. The CDR3 DNA reads TGTGCCAGCAGTGGAATAACCGACACAGATACGCAGTATTTT. It codes for CASSGITDTDTQYF.

The chain carries TRBV7-3 and TRBJ2-3; tentatively, D is TRBD2 (6 bases). The CDR3 is 14 amino acids. CDR1 SGHTA and CDR2 FQGTGA come from the germline V gene. The germline V and J ends were trimmed by 2 bases and 3 bases, with 9 bases remaining between them. The CDR3 nucleotides read TGTGCCAGCAGCTTAGGAGGGAAGACAGATACGCAGTATTTT. Encoded protein: CASSLGGKTDTQYF.

The chain joins TRBV19 to TRBJ1-2, with D uncertain. This CDR3 has 13 residues. CDR1 is LNHDA and CDR2 is SQIVND in the germline V gene (reference sequence). The ends were cut back, 0 bases at V and 4 bases at J, with 6 bases in the middle. CDR3 DNA sequence: TGTGCCAGTAGTATAGATCGGGCCTATGGCTACACCTTC. Its translation is CASSIDRAYGYTF.

This chain joins TRBV19 and TRBJ1-1; 7 bases align to TRBD1. This CDR3 region has 15 residues. Germline loops: CDR1 LNHDA, CDR2 SQIVND (reference sequence). J lost 6 bases, V lost 4 bases, and 11 bases had no gene match. The CDR3 region is CASSTRDRRSPEAFF. The DNA of the CDR3 is TGTGCCAGTAGTACTCGGGACAGACGGTCCCCTGAAGCTTTCTTT.

This clone was seen a few times. The chain couples TRBV6-5 to TRBJ2-7; the D gene is possibly TRBD2 (5 bases). The CDR3 has 14 amino acids. The germline V gene encodes CDR1 MNHEY and CDR2 SVGAGI. Trimming removed 2 bases from V and 7 bases from J, with 15 bases in between. CDR3: CASSYGRRSGEQYF. The DNA of the CDR3 is TGTGCCAGCAGTTACGGAAGAAGGTCGGGGGAGCAGTACTTC.

The gene calls are TRBV30 and TRBJ2-4, with D perhaps matching TRBD1 (6 bases). Per the germline V gene, CDR1 is GTSNPN and CDR2 is SVGIG (reference sequence). V was trimmed by 5 bases and J by 6 bases, leaving 20 bases between them. The CDR3 is 15 residues long. The CDR3 DNA follows: TGTGCCTGGGGACCACACAGGGATCGGGGAAACATTCAGTACTTC. Translating it yields CAWGPHRDRGNIQYF.

This clone occurred once. The V gene is TRBV7-2, the J gene TRBJ1-3; the D gene is possibly TRBD1 (5 bases). Germline lookup yields CDR1 SGHTA and CDR2 FQGNSA. The V gene lost 3 bases and the J gene lost 0 bases, with 12 bases spanning the gap. The CDR3 is made up of 16 amino acids. The CDR3 DNA follows: TGTGCCAGCAGCTTGACAGACACATCCTCTGGAAACACCATATATTTT. It encodes CASSLTDTSSGNTIYF.

The chain uses TRBV9 and TRBJ2-5; D is uncertain. The CDR3 length is 14 residues. Germline V gene sequence: CDR1 SGDLS, CDR2 YYNGEE. The V gene lost 0 bases and the J gene lost 2 bases, with 8 bases spanning the gap. The DNA of the CDR3 is TGTGCCAGCAGCGTAGACCGGCGGCAAGAGACCCAGTACTTC. Amino acids: CASSVDRRQETQYF.